Listed below are T cell receptor beta chains from one sample, sequenced in a study of early T cells in non-severe SARS-CoV-2 infection. TCRdb redid the calling of the 5' RACE reads with MiXCR, one entry per CDR3 protein. The sample has about 29,000 distinct CDR3 sequences, more than 3.5% seen once. The sample taken for sequencing was whole blood. These receptors came from an adult who was a healthcare worker with PCR-confirmed SARS-CoV-2 infection or an uninfected control (not recorded which). Each CDR3 is given with its conserved first and last residue. D genes are given only for firm matches. For some rows the clone size is stated as once, few or many, or as a class when expanded; others skip it.

clone size,D gene,V gene,J gene,CDR3 protein,CDR3 DNA
many,.,TRBV20-1,TRBJ1-1,CSARSDGTEAFF,TGCAGTGCTAGATCTGACGGCACTGAAGCTTTCTTT
few,TRBD1,TRBV11-2,TRBJ2-7,CASSLTDRVPYEQYF,TGTGCCAGCAGCCTAACGGACAGGGTCCCCTACGAGCAGTACTTC
many,.,TRBV18,TRBJ1-6,CASSPRHGGLDSPLHF,TGTGCCAGCTCACCTAGGCATGGGGGCCTGGATTCACCCCTCCACTTT
many,TRBD2,TRBV11-2,TRBJ2-1,CASSLLAGGPSVYNEQFF,TGTGCCAGCAGCTTACTAGCGGGAGGGCCCTCGGTCTACAATGAGCAGTTCTTC
few,.,TRBV12-3/TRBV12-4,TRBJ2-1,CASSFARSGEQFF,TGTGCCAGCAGTTTCGCCCGCAGCGGTGAGCAGTTCTTC
many,.,TRBV29-1,TRBJ2-7,CSVEDSYEQYF,TGCAGCGTTGAAGACAGCTACGAGCAGTACTTC
many,.,TRBV5-1,TRBJ1-6,CASKESLVGRSPLHF,TGCGCCAGCAAGGAAAGTTTAGTCGGACGTTCACCCCTCCACTTT
many,.,TRBV2,TRBJ2-3,CASSGGQASTDTQYF,TGTGCCAGCAGTGGGGGACAAGCTAGCACAGATACGCAGTATTTT
many,TRBD1,TRBV20-1,TRBJ1-6,CSARRSEGAGNSPLHF,TGCAGTGCTAGGAGATCTGAGGGGGCGGGGAATTCACCCCTCCACTTT
few,TRBD1,TRBV2,TRBJ2-7,CASSGTGTPYEQYF,TGTGCCAGCAGTGGGACAGGTACACCCTACGAGCAGTACTTC
.,.,TRBV6-1,TRBJ2-2,CASRKYQGNGELFF,TGTGCCAGCAGGAAATACCAGGGTAACGGGGAGCTGTTTTTT
few,TRBD1,TRBV6-1,TRBJ1-6,CASSALTGINSPLHF,TGTGCCAGCAGTGCGTTGACAGGGATCAATTCACCCCTCCACTTT
many,.,TRBV4-1,TRBJ1-1,CASRSLPLVETEAFF,TGCGCCAGCAGGAGTTTACCGCTTGTAGAGACTGAAGCTTTCTTT
large,.,TRBV11-2,TRBJ2-2,CASSLKTGPYPGELFF,TGTGCCAGCAGCCTAAAGACAGGCCCCTACCCCGGGGAGCTGTTTTTT
many,TRBD1,TRBV6-4,TRBJ1-6,CASSDGTGGLSPLHF,TGTGCCAGCAGTGATGGGACAGGGGGTTTGTCACCCCTCCACTTT
.,.,TRBV18,TRBJ1-2,CASSSGRSSNYGYTF,TGTGCCAGCTCATCGGGACGGAGTTCCAACTATGGCTACACCTTC
many,.,TRBV7-6,TRBJ2-7,CASSLAGHDGGEQYF,TGTGCCAGCAGCTTAGCGGGACATGATGGGGGCGAGCAGTACTTC
once,.,TRBV9,TRBJ1-6,CASSVGLTAYNSPLHF,TGTGCCAGCAGCGTAGGATTGACAGCTTATAATTCACCCCTCCACTTT
many,.,TRBV7-9,TRBJ2-3,CASSPVQGAQYF,TGTGCCAGCAGCCCGGTGCAGGGAGCACAGTATTTT
.,.,TRBV20-1,TRBJ2-5,CSASAALGETQYF,TGCAGTGCTAGTGCTGCCCTCGGTGAGACCCAGTACTTC
.,TRBD2,TRBV6-2/TRBV6-3,TRBJ2-7,CASSPGLEAYEQYF,TGTGCCAGCTCTCCGGGACTAGAAGCCTACGAGCAGTACTTC
few,.,TRBV7-2,TRBJ1-3,CASSLSFSGNTIYF,TGTGCCAGCAGCTTATCGTTCTCTGGAAACACCATATATTTT